This entry is about one T cell receptor beta chain. The sample belongs to a study of blood T cell repertoires in COVID-19. As for the study in general: The origin of the acute and convalescent COVID-19 samples was the United States, Italy and Spain. T cells, B-cell-depleted T cells, or PBMCs supplied cDNA or gDNA.

The CDR3 spans 15 residues. In the original workflow: It was from reference gene primer amplification that nucleated cell counts were estimated. The repertoire was sequenced with immunoSEQ multiplex PCR; TCRdb's copy has only in-frame clones and lacks some. Clonal size and the V and J genes are those of that table, whereas D and trimming came from the DNA. The sample yields 20,000 to 25,000 clones, 80% seen once. This TCR came from a man between 60 and 75 years old with active COVID-19. Sequenced: peripheral blood. The rearrangement uses TRBV21-1 and TRBJ1-1; the table gives TRBD1 as D, unverified against the DNA. TRBV21-1 is given as a pseudogene. The CDR3 region is CASTPWLGRDTEAFF. For the CDR3, the DNA is TGTGCCAGCACCCCTTGGCTCGGCAGGGATACTGAAGCTTTCTTT.